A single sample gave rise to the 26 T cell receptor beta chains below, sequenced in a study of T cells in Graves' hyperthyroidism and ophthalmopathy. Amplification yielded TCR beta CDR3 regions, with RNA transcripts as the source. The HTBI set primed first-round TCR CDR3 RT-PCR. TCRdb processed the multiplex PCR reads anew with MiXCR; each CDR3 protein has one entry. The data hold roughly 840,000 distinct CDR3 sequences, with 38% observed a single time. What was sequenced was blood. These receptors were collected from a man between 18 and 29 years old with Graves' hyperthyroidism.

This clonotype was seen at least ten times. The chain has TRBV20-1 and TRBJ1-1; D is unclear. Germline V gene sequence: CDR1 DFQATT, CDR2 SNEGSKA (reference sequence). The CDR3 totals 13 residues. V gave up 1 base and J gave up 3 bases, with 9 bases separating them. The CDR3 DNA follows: TGCAGTGCTAGAGGGGCTAGGGACACTGAAGCTTTCTTT. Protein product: CSARGARDTEAFF.

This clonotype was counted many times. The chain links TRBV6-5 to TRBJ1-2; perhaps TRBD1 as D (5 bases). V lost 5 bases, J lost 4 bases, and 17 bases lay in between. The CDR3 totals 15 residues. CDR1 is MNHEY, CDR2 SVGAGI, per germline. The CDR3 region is CASSASGRGGYGYTF. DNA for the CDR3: TGTGCCAGCAGTGCGTCGGGGAGGGGTGGCTATGGCTACACCTTC.

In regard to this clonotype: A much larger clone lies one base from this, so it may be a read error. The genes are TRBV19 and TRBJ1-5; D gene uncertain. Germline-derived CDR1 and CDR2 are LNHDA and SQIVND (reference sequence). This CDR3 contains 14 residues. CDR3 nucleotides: TGTGCCAGTAGTATGAGCTCGAGCAGTCAGCCCCAGCATTTT. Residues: CASSMSSSSQPQHF.

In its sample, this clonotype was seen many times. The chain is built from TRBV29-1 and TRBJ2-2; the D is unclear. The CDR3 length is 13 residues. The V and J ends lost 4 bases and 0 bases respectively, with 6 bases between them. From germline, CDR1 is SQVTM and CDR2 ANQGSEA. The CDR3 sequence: CSVVGTNTGELFF. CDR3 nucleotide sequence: TGCAGCGTTGTAGGGACGAACACCGGGGAGCTGTTTTTT.

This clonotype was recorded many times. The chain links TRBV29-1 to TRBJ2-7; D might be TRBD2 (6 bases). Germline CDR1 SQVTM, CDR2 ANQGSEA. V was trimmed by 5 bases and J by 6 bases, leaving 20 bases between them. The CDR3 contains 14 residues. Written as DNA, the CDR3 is TGCAGCGTTACCCGGGAGCAACGCCGGGGCGAGCAGTACTTC. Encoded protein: CSVTREQRRGEQYF.

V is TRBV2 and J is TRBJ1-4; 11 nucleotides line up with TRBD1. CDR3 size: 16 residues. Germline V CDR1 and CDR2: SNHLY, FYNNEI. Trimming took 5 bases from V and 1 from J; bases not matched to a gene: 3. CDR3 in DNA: TGTGCCAGCAGTTCCGGGACAGGGGGAACTAATGAAAAACTGTTTTTT. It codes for CASSSGTGGTNEKLFF. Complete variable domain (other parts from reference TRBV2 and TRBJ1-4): EPEVTQTPSHQVTQMGQEVILRCVPISNHLYFYWYRQILGQKVEFLVSFYNNEISEKSEIFDDQFSVERPDGSNFTLKIRSTKLEDSAMYFCASSSGTGGTNEKLFFGSGTQLSVL.

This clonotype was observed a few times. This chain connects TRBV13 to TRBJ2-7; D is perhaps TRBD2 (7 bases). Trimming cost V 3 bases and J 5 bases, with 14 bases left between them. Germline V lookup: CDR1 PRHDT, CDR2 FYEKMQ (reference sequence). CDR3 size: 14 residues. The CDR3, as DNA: TGTGCCAGCAGCTTCGAGGGGGGGAGTGACGAGCAGTACTTC. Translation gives CASSFEGGSDEQYF.

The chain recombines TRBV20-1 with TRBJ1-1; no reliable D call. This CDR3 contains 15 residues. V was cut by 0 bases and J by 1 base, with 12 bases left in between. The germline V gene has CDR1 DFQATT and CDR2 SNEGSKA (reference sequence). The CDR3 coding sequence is TGCAGTGCTAGAGATCCGTACAGAGCGAACACTGAAGCTTTCTTT. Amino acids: CSARDPYRANTEAFF.

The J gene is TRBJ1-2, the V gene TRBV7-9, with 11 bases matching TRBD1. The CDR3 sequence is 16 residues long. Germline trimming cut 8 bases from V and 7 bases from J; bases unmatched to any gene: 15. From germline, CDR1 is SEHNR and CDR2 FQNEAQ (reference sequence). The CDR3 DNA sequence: TGTGCCAGCTCACGAGGCGGACAGGGGGCAGTAGTTGGCTACACCTTC. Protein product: CASSRGGQGAVVGYTF.

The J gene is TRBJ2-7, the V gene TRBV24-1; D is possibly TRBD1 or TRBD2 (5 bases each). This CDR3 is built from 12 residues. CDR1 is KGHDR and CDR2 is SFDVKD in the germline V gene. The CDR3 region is CATRDGAYEQYF. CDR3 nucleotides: TGTGCTACCCGGGACGGAGCCTACGAGCAGTACTTC.

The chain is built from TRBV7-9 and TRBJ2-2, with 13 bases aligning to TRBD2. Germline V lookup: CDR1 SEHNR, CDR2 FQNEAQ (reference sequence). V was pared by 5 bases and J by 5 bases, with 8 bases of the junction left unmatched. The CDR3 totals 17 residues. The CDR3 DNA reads TGTGCCAGCAGCCCATGGACTAGCGGGAGTGAAACCGGGGAGCTGTTTTTT. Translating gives CASSPWTSGSETGELFF. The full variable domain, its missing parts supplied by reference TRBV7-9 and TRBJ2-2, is DTGVSQNPRHKITKRGQNVTFRCDPISEHNRLYWYRQTLGQGPEFLTYFQNEAQLEKSRLLSDRFSAERPKGSFSTLEIQRTEQGDSAMYLCASSPWTSGSETGELFFGEGSRLTVL.

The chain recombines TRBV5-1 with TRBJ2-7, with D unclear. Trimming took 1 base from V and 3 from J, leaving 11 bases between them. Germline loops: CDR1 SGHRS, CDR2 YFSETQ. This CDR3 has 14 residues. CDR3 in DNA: TGCGCCAGCAGCTTGTCGCCTAGTTACTACGAGCAGTACTTC. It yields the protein CASSLSPSYYEQYF.

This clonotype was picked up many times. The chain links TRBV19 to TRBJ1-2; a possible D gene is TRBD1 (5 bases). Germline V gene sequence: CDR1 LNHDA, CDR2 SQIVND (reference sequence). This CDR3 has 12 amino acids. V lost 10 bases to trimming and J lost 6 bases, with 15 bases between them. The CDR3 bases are TGTGCCACAGAGGGGCCAGCACATGGCTACACCTTC. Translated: CATEGPAHGYTF.

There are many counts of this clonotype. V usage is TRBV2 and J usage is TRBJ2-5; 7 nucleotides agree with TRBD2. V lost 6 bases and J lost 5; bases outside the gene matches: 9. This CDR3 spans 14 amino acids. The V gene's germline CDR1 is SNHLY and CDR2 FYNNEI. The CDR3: CASRNRGGLETQYF. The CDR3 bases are TGTGCCAGCAGGAACCGGGGAGGGCTGGAGACCCAGTACTTC.

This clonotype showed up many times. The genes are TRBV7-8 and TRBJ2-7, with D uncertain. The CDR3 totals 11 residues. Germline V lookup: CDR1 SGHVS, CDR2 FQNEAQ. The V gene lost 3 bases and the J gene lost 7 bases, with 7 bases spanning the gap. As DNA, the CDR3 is TGTGCCAGCAGCTTTTCAGATGAGCAGTACTTC. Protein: CASSFSDEQYF. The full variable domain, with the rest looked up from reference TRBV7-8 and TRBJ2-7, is GAGVSQSPRYKVAKRGQDVALRCDPISGHVSLFWYQQALGQGPEFLTYFQNEAQLDKSGLPSDRFFAERPEGSVSTLKIQRTQQEDSAVYLCASSFSDEQYFGPGTRLTVT.

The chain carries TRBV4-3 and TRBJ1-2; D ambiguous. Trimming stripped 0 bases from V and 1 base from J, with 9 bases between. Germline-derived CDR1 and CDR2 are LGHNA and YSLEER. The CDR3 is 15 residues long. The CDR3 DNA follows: TGCGCCAGCAGCCAAGATGACGGCTTTAACTATGGCTACACCTTC. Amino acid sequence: CASSQDDGFNYGYTF.

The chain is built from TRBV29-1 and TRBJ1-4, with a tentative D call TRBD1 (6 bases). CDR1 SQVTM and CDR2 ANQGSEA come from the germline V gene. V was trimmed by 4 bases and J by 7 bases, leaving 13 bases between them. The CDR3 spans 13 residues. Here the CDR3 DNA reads TGCAGCGTTGGGGGTTCAGGGGCTGAAAAACTGTTTTTT. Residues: CSVGGSGAEKLFF.

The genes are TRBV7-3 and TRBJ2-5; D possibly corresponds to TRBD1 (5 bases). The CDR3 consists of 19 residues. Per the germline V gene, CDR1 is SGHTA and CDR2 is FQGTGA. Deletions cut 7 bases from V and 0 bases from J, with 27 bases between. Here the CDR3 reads CASTSWTSLDKQYQETQYF. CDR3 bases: TGTGCCAGCACCTCCTGGACCTCATTGGACAAACAGTACCAAGAGACCCAGTACTTC.

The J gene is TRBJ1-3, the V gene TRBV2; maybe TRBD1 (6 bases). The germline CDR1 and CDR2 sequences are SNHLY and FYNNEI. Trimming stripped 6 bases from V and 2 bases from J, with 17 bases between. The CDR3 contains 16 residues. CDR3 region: CASREFSGEAGNTIYF. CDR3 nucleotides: TGTGCCAGCAGGGAATTTTCAGGGGAAGCTGGAAACACCATATATTTT.

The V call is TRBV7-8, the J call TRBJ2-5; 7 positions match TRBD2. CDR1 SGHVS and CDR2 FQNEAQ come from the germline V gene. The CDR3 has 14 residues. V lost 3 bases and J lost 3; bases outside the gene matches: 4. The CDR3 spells CASSFHAGEETQYF. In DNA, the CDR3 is TGTGCCAGCAGCTTCCATGCGGGGGAAGAGACCCAGTACTTC.

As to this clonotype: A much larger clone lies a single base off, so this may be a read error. CDR3 sequence (DNA): TGTGCCAGCAGTGATCGGTCCCGATACGAGCAGTACTTC. Translating gives CASSDRSRYEQYF. This chain uses TRBV2 with TRBJ2-7; D call uncertain. CDR1 is SNHLY and CDR2 is FYNNEI in the germline V gene. Deletions cut 3 bases from V and 4 bases from J, with 10 bases between. The CDR3 totals 13 residues. The full variable domain, in which reference TRBV2 and TRBJ2-7 provide the parts outside the CDR3, is EPEVTQTPSHQVTQMGQEVILRCVPISNHLYFYWYRQILGQKVEFLVSFYNNEISEKSEIFDDQFSVERPDGSNFTLKIRSTKLEDSAMYFCASSDRSRYEQYFGPGTRLTVT.

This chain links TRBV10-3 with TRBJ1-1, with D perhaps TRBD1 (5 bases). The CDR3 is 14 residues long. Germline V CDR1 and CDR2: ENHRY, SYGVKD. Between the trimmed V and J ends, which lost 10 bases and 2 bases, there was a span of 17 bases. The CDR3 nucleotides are TGTGCCACCCAACTACAGGCCAGCAACACTGAAGCTTTCTTT. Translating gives CATQLQASNTEAFF.

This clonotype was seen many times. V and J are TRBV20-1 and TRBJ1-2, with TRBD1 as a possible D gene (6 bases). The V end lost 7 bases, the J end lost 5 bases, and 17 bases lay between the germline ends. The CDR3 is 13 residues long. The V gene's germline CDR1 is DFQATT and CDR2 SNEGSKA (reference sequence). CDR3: CSVEDRWLYGYTF. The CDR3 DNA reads TGCAGTGTCGAGGACAGATGGTTGTATGGCTACACCTTC.

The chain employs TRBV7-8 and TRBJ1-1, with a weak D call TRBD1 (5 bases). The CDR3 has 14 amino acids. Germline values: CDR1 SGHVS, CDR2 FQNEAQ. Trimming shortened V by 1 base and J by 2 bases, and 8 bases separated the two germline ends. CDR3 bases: TGTGCCAGCAGCTTAGAACGGGACAACACTGAAGCTTTCTTT. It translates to CASSLERDNTEAFF.

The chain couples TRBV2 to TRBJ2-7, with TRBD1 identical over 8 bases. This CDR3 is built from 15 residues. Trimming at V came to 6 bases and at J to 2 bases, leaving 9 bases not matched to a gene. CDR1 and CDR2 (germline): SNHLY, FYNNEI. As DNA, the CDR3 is TGTGCCAGCAGCGTAGGGCAGGGGGCCCCCTACGAGCAGTACTTC. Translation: CASSVGQGAPYEQYF.

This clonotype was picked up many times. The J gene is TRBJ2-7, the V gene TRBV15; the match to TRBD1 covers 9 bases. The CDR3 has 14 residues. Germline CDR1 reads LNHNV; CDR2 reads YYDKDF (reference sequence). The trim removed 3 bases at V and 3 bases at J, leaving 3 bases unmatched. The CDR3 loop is CATSRGQGNYEQYF. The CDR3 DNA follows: TGTGCCACCAGCAGGGGACAGGGAAACTACGAGCAGTACTTC.